Listed here are 18 T cell receptor beta chains from one sample, sequenced in a study of blood T cell repertoires in COVID-19. Produced via immunoSEQ multiplex PCR; TCRdb's table is partial and in-frame only. The profile shows over 250,000 clones, roughly 92% of them singletons. Sequenced sample: peripheral blood. These receptors were taken from a woman aged 25 to 39 with COVID-19, enrolled during active disease.

This clone was observed a single time. This CDR3 is CASSLGGSGSVHEQFF. The DNA of the CDR3 is TGTGCCAGCAGCTTGGGTGGGAGCGGGAGCGTCCATGAGCAGTTCTTC. The V and J genes are TRBV7-3 and TRBJ2-1, with 8 bases identical to TRBD2. Germline V lookup: CDR1 SGHTA, CDR2 FQGTGA. This CDR3 is built from 16 residues. Trimming took 3 bases from V and 8 from J; bases not matched to a gene: 12.

The chain has TRBV19 and TRBJ2-2, with TRBD1 matching over 7 bases. V dropped 6 bases and J dropped 0; count of bases not matched to a gene: 4. Germline V gives CDR1 LNHDA, CDR2 SQIVND (reference sequence). The CDR3 sequence is 15 residues long. The CDR3 DNA follows: TGTGCCAGTAGGGGGACAGCCGCGAACACCGGGGAGCTGTTTTTT. Its protein product is CASRGTAANTGELFF.

This chain joins TRBV7-3 and TRBJ2-1; 12 nucleotides line up with TRBD2. Germline V CDR1 and CDR2: SGHTA, FQGTGA. This CDR3 has 15 residues. Trimming took 3 bases from V and 7 from J; bases not matched to a gene: 4. CDR3 loop: CASSFGLAGGNEQFF. CDR3 DNA sequence: TGTGCCAGCAGCTTCGGGCTAGCGGGAGGGAATGAGCAGTTCTTC.

A few counts support this clone. This chain connects TRBV19 to TRBJ1-6; no definite D call. The CDR3 totals 12 residues. V shed 5 bases and J shed 14 bases, with 13 bases lying between them. The germline V gene has CDR1 LNHDA and CDR2 SQIVND (reference sequence). CDR3 nucleotide sequence: TGTGCCAGTAGTCGGCGTTGGGAGGCCCTCCACTTT. Protein product: CASSRRWEALHF. Combining the CDR3 with reference TRBV19 and TRBJ1-6 gives the whole variable domain DGGITQSPKYLFRKEGQNVTLSCEQNLNHDAMYWYRQDPGQGLRLIYYSQIVNDFQKGDIAEGYSVSREKKESFPLTVTSAQKNPTAFYLCASSRRWEALHFGNGTRLTVT.

V gene TRBV28 combines with J gene TRBJ2-4, with 8 bases matching TRBD1. The V segment lost 9 bases and the J segment 6 bases; nucleotides outside the gene matches: 10. There are 14 residues in the CDR3. The germline gives CDR1 MDHEN, CDR2 SYDVKM. The chain's CDR3 is CASGAGGKSNIQYF. The CDR3 bases are TGTGCCAGTGGGGCAGGGGGCAAGTCAAACATTCAGTACTTC.

The V gene is TRBV6-5, the J gene TRBJ1-6; 8 positions match TRBD1. Germline V gives CDR1 MNHEY, CDR2 SVGAGI. This CDR3 has 16 residues. V shed 4 bases and J 7 bases; nucleotides not matched to a gene: 9. The CDR3 nucleotides are TGTGCCAGCAGTTTCCAGGGGGCGTCTTTAAATTCACCCCTCCACTTT. The encoded protein is CASSFQGASLNSPLHF.

The count of this clone is one. The rearrangement links TRBV5-1 to TRBJ1-1; weak D call: TRBD1 (5 bases). The CDR3 runs 14 residues. With 1 base removed from V and 5 bases from J, the gap between germline ends came to 12 bases. From germline, CDR1 is SGHRS and CDR2 YFSETQ. CDR3 sequence (DNA): TGCGCCAGCAGCTTGTCTGGGGGAGGAACTGAAGCTTTCTTT. Its translation is CASSLSGGGTEAFF.

The chain carries TRBV5-4 and TRBJ1-1; D possibly corresponds to TRBD1 (6 bases). Per germline, CDR1 SGHNT and CDR2 YYREEE (reference sequence). This CDR3 is 15 amino acids long. With 2 bases removed from V and 4 bases from J, the gap between germline ends came to 15 bases. CDR3 protein: CASSLPWGGGTEAFF. The CDR3 coding sequence is TGTGCCAGCAGCTTACCCTGGGGAGGGGGCACTGAAGCTTTCTTT. Complete variable domain (other parts from reference TRBV5-4 and TRBJ1-1): ETGVTQSPTHLIKTRGQQVTLRCSSQSGHNTVSWYQQALGQGPQFIFQYYREEENGRGNFPPRFSGLQFPNYSSELNVNALELDDSALYLCASSLPWGGGTEAFFGQGTRLTVV.

The chain is built from TRBV5-5 and TRBJ1-1; no firm D call. Deletions cut 2 bases from V and 7 bases from J, with 15 bases between. CDR1 SGHKS and CDR2 YYEKEE come from the germline V gene (reference sequence). The CDR3 sequence is 14 residues long. The CDR3 protein is CASSFEYGVSEAFF. The CDR3 nucleotides are TGTGCCAGCAGCTTTGAGTACGGGGTGAGTGAAGCTTTCTTT.

The chain couples TRBV28 to TRBJ1-2; D not resolved. The CDR3 length is 15 residues. V was shortened by 2 bases and J by 8 bases, with 18 bases between the two germline ends. From germline, CDR1 is MDHEN and CDR2 SYDVKM. CDR3 DNA sequence: TGTGCCAGCAGTTTACAGTCAGCCCCTCCAGGAGGCTACACCTTC. Its protein is CASSLQSAPPGGYTF.

The chain recombines TRBV5-1 with TRBJ1-4; 8 bases map to TRBD1. Germline CDR1 reads SGHRS; CDR2 reads YFSETQ. The CDR3 is 14 residues long. With V trimmed by 3 bases and J by 4 bases, 2 bases remained unmatched. The DNA for the CDR3 is TGCGCCAGCAGCTCGGGACAGGATAATGAAAAACTGTTTTTT. This sequence encodes CASSSGQDNEKLFF. Supplemented by reference TRBV5-1 and TRBJ1-4, the full variable domain reads KAGVTQTPRYLIKTRGQQVTLSCSPISGHRSVSWYQQTPGQGLQFLFEYFSETQRNKGNFPGRFSGRQFSNSRSEMNVSTLELGDSALYLCASSSGQDNEKLFFGSGTQLSVL.

V usage is TRBV7-6 and J usage is TRBJ1-4; D might be TRBD1 (5 bases). The CDR3 is 17 residues long. The germline V gene encodes CDR1 SGHVS and CDR2 FNYEAQ. The germline V and J ends were trimmed by 5 bases and 0 bases, with 16 bases remaining between them. The DNA of the CDR3 is TGTGCCAGCAGCCCGCCCCGGGGGGAGGCAACTAATGAAAAACTGTTTTTT. Its translation: CASSPPRGEATNEKLFF. Looking up the rest from reference TRBV7-6 and TRBJ1-4 gives the full variable domain: GAGVSQSPRYKVTKRGQDVALRCDPISGHVSLYWYRQALGQGPEFLTYFNYEAQQDKSGLPNDRFSAERPEGSISTLTIQRTEQRDSAMYRCASSPPRGEATNEKLFFGSGTQLSVL.

The V and J genes are TRBV6-6 and TRBJ1-5; D is unresolved. The V gene's germline CDR1 is MNHNY and CDR2 SVGAGI (reference sequence). This CDR3 contains 13 residues. The V gene lost 5 bases and the J gene lost 7 bases, with 12 bases spanning the gap. CDR3 residues: CASSTQRGQPQHF. CDR3 nucleotides: TGTGCCAGCAGTACCCAAAGAGGGCAGCCCCAGCATTTT.

The V gene is TRBV3-1 (or the pseudogene TRBV3-2), the J gene TRBJ1-2; 8 bases align to TRBD1. The germline CDR1 and CDR2 sequences are LGHDT and YNNKEL (reference sequence). J lost 6 bases, V lost 0 bases, and 3 bases had no gene match. The CDR3 sequence is 14 residues long. CDR3 sequence (DNA): TGTGCCAGCAGCCAAGATTACAGGGGGGATGGCTACACCTTC. It codes for CASSQDYRGDGYTF.

This sequence joins TRBV19 and TRBJ1-5; unclear D gene. V was cut by 3 bases and J by 0 bases, with 21 bases left in between. CDR1 and CDR2 from the germline V gene are LNHDA and SQIVND (reference sequence). The CDR3 extends over 19 amino acids. For the CDR3, the DNA is TGTGCCAGTAGTATCATGGCATTCGAAGTACTAAATAGCAATCAGCCCCAGCATTTT. As protein: CASSIMAFEVLNSNQPQHF. Together with reference TRBV19 and TRBJ1-5, the CDR3 gives the full variable domain: DGGITQSPKYLFRKEGQNVTLSCEQNLNHDAMYWYRQDPGQGLRLIYYSQIVNDFQKGDIAEGYSVSREKKESFPLTVTSAQKNPTAFYLCASSIMAFEVLNSNQPQHFGDGTRLSIL.

DNA of the CDR3: TGCAGCGTCCTGACAGATACCCTTTACTATGGCTACACCTTC. It is translated as CSVLTDTLYYGYTF. The chain joins TRBV29-1 to TRBJ1-2; a weak D match, TRBD1 (5 bases). Germline CDR1 reads SQVTM; CDR2 reads ANQGSEA. V was trimmed by 6 bases and J by 3 bases, leaving 17 bases between them. The CDR3 has 14 amino acids.

This sequence joins TRBV19 and TRBJ2-1, with 11 bases identical to TRBD2. The CDR3 consists of 15 residues. V trimming: 6 bases; J trimming: 9 bases; junction bases outside the gene matches: 10. Germline CDR1 reads LNHDA; CDR2 reads SQIVND (reference sequence). In DNA, the CDR3 is TGTGCCAGTAGGGCTATGGCTAGCGGGAGGAGTGAGCAGTTCTTC. Translated, it gives CASRAMASGRSEQFF.

As regards this clone: This specimen includes other DNA sequences encoding the same CDR3. The chain recombines TRBV6-5 with TRBJ2-3; D perhaps matches TRBD1 (6 bases). The CDR3 totals 13 residues. Germline V CDR1 and CDR2: MNHEY, SVGAGI. V was pared by 6 bases and J by 1 base, with 8 bases between. CDR3 nucleotides: TGTGCCAGCAGCTCAGGGGGCACAGATACGCAGTATTTT. Protein product: CASSSGGTDTQYF.